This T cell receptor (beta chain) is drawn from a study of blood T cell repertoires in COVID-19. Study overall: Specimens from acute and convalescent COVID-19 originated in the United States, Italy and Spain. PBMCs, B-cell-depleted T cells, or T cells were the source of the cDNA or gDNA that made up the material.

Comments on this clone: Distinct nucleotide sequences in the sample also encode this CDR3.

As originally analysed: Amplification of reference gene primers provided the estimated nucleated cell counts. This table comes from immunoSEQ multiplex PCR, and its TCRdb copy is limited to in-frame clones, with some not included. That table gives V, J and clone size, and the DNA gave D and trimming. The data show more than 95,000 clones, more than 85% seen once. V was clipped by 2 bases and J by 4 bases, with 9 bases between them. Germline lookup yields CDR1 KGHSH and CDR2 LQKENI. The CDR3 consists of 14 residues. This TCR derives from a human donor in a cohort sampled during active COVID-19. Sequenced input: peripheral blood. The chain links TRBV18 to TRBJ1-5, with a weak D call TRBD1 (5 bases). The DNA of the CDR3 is TGTGCCAGCTCACCAACCGGGGGGAATCAGCCCCAGCATTTT. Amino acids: CASSPTGGNQPQHF. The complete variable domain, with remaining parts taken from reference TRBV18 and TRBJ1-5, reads NAGVMQNPRHLVRRRGQEARLRCSPMKGHSHVYWYRQLPEEGLKFMVYLQKENIIDESGMPKERFSAEFPKEGPSILRIQQVVRGDSAAYFCASSPTGGNQPQHFGDGTRLSIL.